Below, 30 T cell receptor beta chains from the same sample are listed, as sequenced in a study of blood T cell repertoires in COVID-19. The repertoire was sequenced with immunoSEQ multiplex PCR; TCRdb's copy has only in-frame clones and lacks some. The data contain fewer than 200,000 clones, less than 85% of them singletons. Sequencing was done on a sample of PBMCs or T cells enriched from blood (not recorded which). The receptors come from a woman aged 45 to 65 who had recovered from COVID-19.

The gene calls are TRBV9 and TRBJ1-1, with D maybe TRBD1 (5 bases). The germline V gene has CDR1 SGDLS and CDR2 YYNGEE. The CDR3 is 14 residues long. V lost 0 bases, J lost 4 bases, and 10 bases lay in between. DNA of the CDR3: TGTGCCAGCAGCGTAGCTCCCCAGGGCACTGAAGCTTTCTTT. This encodes CASSVAPQGTEAFF.

The V and J genes are TRBV7-9 and TRBJ2-2; TRBD2 matches 7 bases. The J segment lost 5 bases and the V segment lost 3 bases, leaving 9 bases of the junction unmatched. The CDR3 consists of 16 residues. Per the germline V gene, CDR1 is SEHNR and CDR2 is FQNEAQ (reference sequence). In DNA, the CDR3 is TGTGCCAGCAGCTTTCCCCTAGCGGTAATGACCGGGGAGCTGTTTTTT. This gives the protein CASSFPLAVMTGELFF.

The chain has TRBV19 and TRBJ1-3; 7 bases fit TRBD1. The CDR3 is 14 amino acids. Unmatched junction bases numbered 6, after V lost 7 bases and J lost 3 bases. CDR1 is LNHDA, CDR2 SQIVND, per germline (reference sequence). CDR3 sequence reads: CASKRTGFGNTIYF. The CDR3 DNA follows: TGTGCCAGTAAGAGGACAGGATTTGGAAACACCATATATTTT. The whole variable domain, filled in from reference TRBV19 and TRBJ1-3, reads DGGITQSPKYLFRKEGQNVTLSCEQNLNHDAMYWYRQDPGQGLRLIYYSQIVNDFQKGDIAEGYSVSREKKESFPLTVTSAQKNPTAFYLCASKRTGFGNTIYFGEGSWLTVV.

This chain links TRBV30 with TRBJ2-3; TRBD1 might be the D (6 bases). Looked up from germline, CDR1 is GTSNPN and CDR2 is SVGIG (reference sequence). Trimming removed 4 bases at V and 1 base at J, with 24 bases between. The CDR3 is 18 residues long. In DNA form, the CDR3 reads TGTGCCTGGACAAAACCGGGACACATGAATTTTCGCACAGATACGCAGTATTTT. Residues: CAWTKPGHMNFRTDTQYF.

The rearrangement joins TRBV2 to TRBJ2-3; 11 bases line up with TRBD2. Germline V gene data show CDR1 as SNHLY and CDR2 as FYNNEI. This CDR3 contains 16 residues. After removal of 6 bases from V and 2 bases from J, the junction contained 7 bases not matched to a gene. The CDR3 nucleotides read TGTGCCAGCAGGGATAGACTAGCGGGGATCACAGATACGCAGTATTTT. It encodes CASRDRLAGITDTQYF.

V and J are TRBV28 and TRBJ1-4, with a possible D match to TRBD1 (6 bases). The CDR3 is 11 residues long. CDR1 is MDHEN, CDR2 SYDVKM, per germline. Between the trimmed V and J ends, which lost 8 bases and 14 bases, there was a span of 15 bases. Here the CDR3 reads CASLANRDLFF. CDR3 sequence (DNA): TGTGCCAGCCTTGCTAACAGGGACCTGTTTTTT.

This sequence joins TRBV7-3 and TRBJ2-2; 7 bases agree with TRBD1. CDR1 is SGHTA, CDR2 FQGTGA, per germline. V lost 2 bases to trimming and J lost 4 bases; unmatched junction nucleotides: 1. The CDR3 spans 14 residues. CDR3 loop: CASSLHRGTGELFF. DNA of the CDR3: TGTGCCAGCAGCTTACACAGGGGCACCGGGGAGCTGTTTTTT.

This clone was seen once. The chain couples TRBV5-5 to TRBJ1-5; D is perhaps TRBD1 (5 bases). Trimming took 5 bases from V and 4 from J, leaving 16 bases between them. The germline CDR1 and CDR2 sequences are SGHKS and YYEKEE (reference sequence). The CDR3 runs 15 residues. The CDR3 DNA follows: TGTGCCAGCAGGCCCGGGGGAATCGGGAATCAGCCCCAGCATTTT. This gives the protein CASRPGGIGNQPQHF.

The V and J genes are TRBV28 and TRBJ1-5; D perhaps matches TRBD1 (5 bases). The CDR3 consists of 16 residues. Between the trimmed V and J ends, which lost 6 bases and 7 bases, there was a span of 22 bases. CDR1 is MDHEN and CDR2 is SYDVKM in the germline V gene. Here the CDR3 reads CASRTMTGGVGQPQHF. CDR3 coding DNA: TGTGCCAGCAGAACCATGACGGGGGGAGTGGGCCAGCCCCAGCATTTT.

V is TRBV7-2 and J is TRBJ2-1; the match to TRBD2 covers 10 bases. CDR3 length: 17 amino acids. Trimming cost V 3 bases and J 6 bases; bases outside gene matches: 11. The germline gives CDR1 SGHTA, CDR2 FQGNSA. The DNA of the CDR3 is TGTGCCAGCAGCTTCGAGCGGGGGGGCGCAGGATTCAATGAGCAGTTCTTC. Amino acid sequence: CASSFERGGAGFNEQFF.

The chain couples TRBV29-1 to TRBJ2-3; tentative D call: TRBD2 (6 bases). The length of the CDR3 is 11 residues. The germline V gene has CDR1 SQVTM and CDR2 ANQGSEA. The V gene lost 6 bases and the J gene lost 2 bases, with 6 bases spanning the gap. CDR3 sequence reads: CSVGLTDTQYF. The CDR3 nucleotides are TGCAGCGTGGGACTCACAGATACGCAGTATTTT.

The genes are TRBV9 and TRBJ2-1; tentatively, D is TRBD2 (6 bases). Germline lookup yields CDR1 SGDLS and CDR2 YYNGEE. The CDR3 runs to 16 residues. V lost 4 bases and J 0 bases, leaving 14 bases between the germline ends. CDR3 amino acids: CASSTGGGNSYNEQFF. The CDR3 DNA reads TGTGCCAGCAGCACAGGCGGCGGGAACTCCTACAATGAGCAGTTCTTC.

The genes are TRBV28 and TRBJ2-2; 8 bases are a match to TRBD2. This CDR3 has 16 residues. Germline V CDR1 and CDR2: MDHEN, SYDVKM. With V trimmed by 3 bases and J by 4 bases, 7 bases remained unmatched. CDR3 DNA: TGTGCCAGCAGTTTTCGGCGGGGGGTAGGCACCGGGGAGCTGTTTTTT. Its protein product is CASSFRRGVGTGELFF. The full variable domain, with the rest looked up from reference TRBV28 and TRBJ2-2, is DVKVTQSSRYLVKRTGEKVFLECVQDMDHENMFWYRQDPGLGLRLIYFSYDVKMKEKGDIPEGYSVSREKKERFSLILESASTNQTSMYLCASSFRRGVGTGELFFGEGSRLTVL.

V usage is TRBV7-9 and J usage is TRBJ1-1; D gene unclear. The CDR3 has 16 amino acids. In germline, CDR1 is SEHNR, CDR2 FQNEAQ (reference sequence). V was clipped by 4 bases and J by 4 bases, with 19 bases between them. The chain's CDR3 is CASSSFQTNPRTEAFF. In DNA, the CDR3 is TGTGCCAGCAGCTCATTTCAGACAAACCCGCGCACTGAAGCTTTCTTT.

V and J are TRBV9 and TRBJ2-3; D not certain. This CDR3 is built from 15 residues. V lost 0 bases to trimming and J lost 2 bases, with 10 bases between them. From germline, CDR1 is SGDLS and CDR2 YYNGEE. DNA for the CDR3: TGTGCCAGCAGCGTAGCCCCAGGCACCACAGATACGCAGTATTTT. Its translation is CASSVAPGTTDTQYF. The full variable domain, in which reference TRBV9 and TRBJ2-3 provide the parts outside the CDR3, is DSGVTQTPKHLITATGQRVTLRCSPRSGDLSVYWYQQSLDQGLQFLIQYYNGEERAKGNILERFSAQQFPDLHSELNLSSLELGDSALYFCASSVAPGTTDTQYFGPGTRLTVL.

This clone was counted a few times. V is TRBV30 and J is TRBJ1-6; D may be TRBD1 (6 bases). With 6 bases removed from V and 10 bases from J, the gap between germline ends came to 13 bases. Per the germline V gene, CDR1 is GTSNPN and CDR2 is SVGIG (reference sequence). The CDR3 is 12 amino acids. The CDR3, as DNA: TGTGCCTGCACGGGCAGGGGCTCACCCCTCCACTTT. Its translation: CACTGRGSPLHF.

The chain is built from TRBV20-1 and TRBJ1-2, with 8 bases lining up with TRBD1. The CDR3 contains 15 residues. With V trimmed by 3 bases and J by 8 bases, 14 bases remained unmatched. CDR1 is DFQATT, CDR2 SNEGSKA, per germline (reference sequence). CDR3 sequence (DNA): TGCAGTGCTAGTGGAGGGACAGGCAAAAGGAGGGGCTACACCTTC. Amino acid sequence: CSASGGTGKRRGYTF.

The chain joins TRBV28 to TRBJ1-1; D uncertain. This CDR3 spans 14 amino acids. Trimming cost V 3 bases and J 2 bases, with 10 bases left between them. Per germline, CDR1 MDHEN and CDR2 SYDVKM. The CDR3 region is CASSLAVDNTEAFF. The CDR3 DNA follows: TGTGCCAGCAGTTTGGCAGTCGATAACACTGAAGCTTTCTTT.

The chain recombines TRBV5-6 with TRBJ2-5; maybe TRBD2 (6 bases). Trimming cost V 3 bases and J 0 bases, with 12 bases left between them. Looked up from germline, CDR1 is SGHDT and CDR2 is YYEEEE. The CDR3 is 15 residues long. CDR3 sequence reads: CASSWDGGNQETQYF. DNA of the CDR3: TGTGCCAGCAGCTGGGACGGGGGAAACCAAGAGACCCAGTACTTC. Based on the CDR3 plus reference TRBV5-6 and TRBJ2-5, the full variable domain is DAGVTQSPTHLIKTRGQQVTLRCSPKSGHDTVSWYQQALGQGPQFIFQYYEEEERQRGNFPDRFSGHQFPNYSSELNVNALLLGDSALYLCASSWDGGNQETQYFGPGTRLLVL.

V and J are TRBV9 and TRBJ1-2, with 9 nucleotides matching TRBD1. V lost 2 bases to trimming and J lost 4 bases; unmatched junction nucleotides: 6. CDR1 is SGDLS, CDR2 YYNGEE, per germline. The CDR3 contains 15 residues. CDR3 sequence reads: CASSVRDREPYGYTF. The CDR3 DNA sequence: TGTGCCAGCAGCGTCCGGGACAGGGAACCCTATGGCTACACCTTC.

This chain links TRBV5-1 with TRBJ1-3; D may be TRBD1 (5 bases). The germline CDR1 and CDR2 sequences are SGHRS and YFSETQ. Trimming pared 0 bases from V and 0 bases from J, leaving 7 bases between. This CDR3 contains 15 residues. As DNA, the CDR3 is TGCGCCAGCAGCTTGGAGGGGAACTCTGGAAACACCATATATTTT. Translation: CASSLEGNSGNTIYF.

Written as DNA, the CDR3 is TGTGCCAGCAGTTCCGACAGGAAGGTTCAGCCCCAGCATTTT. This codes for CASSSDRKVQPQHF. The rearrangement joins TRBV6-1 to TRBJ1-5; D possibly corresponds to TRBD1 (6 bases). Germline assignment: CDR1 MNHNS and CDR2 SASEGT. Trimming shortened V by 5 bases and J by 6 bases, and 14 bases separated the two germline ends. This CDR3 is built from 14 residues.

For the CDR3, the DNA is TGTGCCAGCTCACCACCATCAGGGCCCGGAAGCTCGAGCTACACCTTC. Its protein is CASSPPSGPGSSSYTF. This rearrangement joins TRBV18 to TRBJ1-2; possibly TRBD1 for D (5 bases). Germline CDR1 and CDR2: KGHSH and LQKENI. V lost 0 bases and J lost 9, with 20 bases in between. The CDR3 length is 16 residues.

The chain has TRBV28 and TRBJ1-6; unclear D gene. Between the trimmed V and J ends, which lost 2 bases and 7 bases, there was a span of 9 bases. Germline CDR1 reads MDHEN; CDR2 reads SYDVKM. The CDR3 contains 14 residues. The CDR3 DNA reads TGTGCCAGCAGTTTAACCTGGGCCAATTCACCCCTCCACTTT. It specifies CASSLTWANSPLHF.

The rearrangement joins TRBV11-1 to TRBJ1-3; TRBD1 matches 8 bases. The CDR3 runs 15 residues. CDR1 is SGHAT and CDR2 is FQDESV in the germline V gene (reference sequence). The trim removed 3 bases at V and 2 bases at J, leaving 3 bases unmatched. Written as DNA, the CDR3 is TGTGCCAGCAGCTTTACAGGGGGACCTGGAAACACCATATATTTT. Protein product: CASSFTGGPGNTIYF.

V and J are TRBV7-2 and TRBJ1-1; D call uncertain. The CDR3 has 13 amino acids. Trimming removed 5 bases at V and 4 bases at J, with 11 bases between. Germline lookup yields CDR1 SGHTA and CDR2 FQGNSA. The CDR3 sequence: CASSPGVTTEAFF. The DNA for the CDR3 is TGTGCCAGCAGCCCCGGAGTTACCACTGAAGCTTTCTTT.

This clone was observed a handful of times. The rearrangement joins TRBV5-1 to TRBJ2-3; D possibly corresponds to TRBD2 (6 bases). Germline V gene sequence: CDR1 SGHRS, CDR2 YFSETQ. The CDR3 has 14 residues. V lost 2 bases to trimming and J lost 1 base, with 8 bases between them. The CDR3 sequence: CASSFSSGTDTQYF. The CDR3 region has the DNA TGCGCCAGCAGCTTTTCTAGCGGCACAGATACGCAGTATTTT.

The chain couples TRBV28 to TRBJ2-7; 12 bases line up with TRBD2. Germline trimming cut 5 bases from V and 6 bases from J; bases unmatched to any gene: 8. Germline V CDR1 and CDR2: MDHEN, SYDVKM. The CDR3 covers 15 residues. CDR3 protein: CASSPSGGAATEQYV. CDR3 sequence (DNA): TGTGCCAGCAGTCCTAGCGGGGGGGCTGCCACCGAGCAGTACGTC.

This chain uses TRBV25-1 with TRBJ1-2; TRBD1 matches 8 bases. The CDR3 loop spans 13 amino acids. The germline CDR1 and CDR2 sequences are MGHDK and SYGVNS. V dropped 9 bases and J dropped 0; count of bases not matched to a gene: 3. The CDR3 coding sequence is TGTGCCAGTCAGACAGGGGCTAACTATGGCTACACCTTC. Its protein is CASQTGANYGYTF.

The chain has TRBV19 and TRBJ1-2; D is uncertain. The CDR3 extends over 14 amino acids. V was shortened by 3 bases and J by 4 bases, with 12 bases between the two germline ends. The germline V gene encodes CDR1 LNHDA and CDR2 SQIVND (reference sequence). CDR3 in DNA: TGTGCCAGTAGTATTGGGCCCTCCTTCTATGGCTACACCTTC. Translating gives CASSIGPSFYGYTF.